This entry is about one TCR beta chain. The data originate from a study of blood T cell repertoires in COVID-19. As for the study in general: Whether acute or convalescent, the COVID-19 samples came from the United States, Italy and Spain.

Clones were sequenced by immunoSEQ multiplex PCR, and TCRdb holds only the in-frame ones, with some missing. Of some 200,000 clones in the sample, 85% to 90% are singletons; the top ten hold approximately 3.1%. The length of the CDR3 is 14 residues. V was shortened by 0 bases and J by 2 bases, with 9 bases between the two germline ends. Per the germline V gene, CDR1 is SGDLS and CDR2 is YYNGEE. The TCR sequence derives from a woman between 50 and 59 years old in a cohort exposed to, infected with or recovered from COVID-19 (not recorded which). This rearrangement joins TRBV9 to TRBJ2-7; maybe TRBD2 (5 bases). Material: PBMCs or T cells enriched from blood (not recorded which). The CDR3 DNA sequence: TGTGCCAGCAGCGTAGGGACTTATGCCTACGAGCAGTACTTC. Protein sequence: CASSVGTYAYEQYF.